The 26 T cell receptor beta chains presented below share a single source sample, sequenced in a study of blood T cell repertoires in COVID-19. Here immunoSEQ multiplex PCR was the method, and the copy in TCRdb shows in-frame clones only, minus some. The sample shows over 75,000 clones, 65% to 80% of them seen only once. Sequenced input: peripheral blood. Source of these receptors: a man aged 70 or older with acute or convalescent COVID-19.

This chain connects TRBV28 to TRBJ1-1, with D tentatively TRBD1 (5 bases). From germline, CDR1 is MDHEN and CDR2 SYDVKM. This CDR3 region has 10 residues. The germline V and J ends were trimmed by 6 bases and 8 bases, with 7 bases remaining between them. The CDR3 DNA follows: TGTGCCAGCAGCAGGGTCGAAGCTTTCTTT. Translating gives CASSRVEAFF.

This sequence joins TRBV19 and TRBJ2-2, with 8 bases that match TRBD2. The V and J ends lost 7 bases and 5 bases, in that order; junction bases with no gene match: 6. Germline CDR1 and CDR2: LNHDA and SQIVND (reference sequence). This CDR3 contains 14 residues. CDR3 sequence: CASIPSGPTGELFF. The DNA of the CDR3 is TGTGCCAGTATCCCTAGCGGGCCGACCGGGGAGCTGTTTTTT. Full variable domain (outside the CDR3, taken from reference TRBV19 and TRBJ2-2): DGGITQSPKYLFRKEGQNVTLSCEQNLNHDAMYWYRQDPGQGLRLIYYSQIVNDFQKGDIAEGYSVSREKKESFPLTVTSAQKNPTAFYLCASIPSGPTGELFFGEGSRLTVL.

The chain links TRBV2 to TRBJ1-4; the match to TRBD1 covers 9 bases. V lost 11 bases, J lost 7 bases, and 5 bases stayed unmatched. Per the germline V gene, CDR1 is SNHLY and CDR2 is FYNNEI. This CDR3 comprises 12 residues. In nucleotides, the CDR3 is TGTGCCGGGGGACAGGGTATTGAAAAACTGTTTTTT. Its translation is CAGGQGIEKLFF.

The chain uses TRBV15 and TRBJ2-1; TRBD2 agrees at 8 bases. With V trimmed by 4 bases and J by 6 bases, 8 bases remained unmatched. Germline V gene data show CDR1 as LNHNV and CDR2 as YYDKDF (reference sequence). The CDR3 is 15 amino acids. The CDR3 nucleotides read TGTGCCACCAGCACAACCGGGACTAGGGGCAATGAGCAGTTCTTC. Protein sequence: CATSTTGTRGNEQFF. Combining the CDR3 with reference TRBV15 and TRBJ2-1 gives the whole variable domain DAMVIQNPRYQVTQFGKPVTLSCSQTLNHNVMYWYQQKSSQAPKLLFHYYDKDFNNEADTPDNFQSRRPNTSFCFLDIRSPGLGDTAMYLCATSTTGTRGNEQFFGPGTRLTVL.

CDR3 amino acids: CASSQSPRGAVNSPLHF. DNA of the CDR3: TGCGCCAGCAGCCAATCTCCCCGGGGGGCGGTAAATTCACCCCTCCACTTT. The chain links TRBV4-1 to TRBJ1-6, with D tentatively TRBD1 (6 bases). Germline values: CDR1 MGHRA, CDR2 YSYEKL. This CDR3 is built from 17 residues. V lost 2 bases to trimming and J lost 7 bases, with 18 bases between them.

The V gene is TRBV5-1, the J gene TRBJ2-2; 8 nucleotides align to TRBD1. The germline V gene encodes CDR1 SGHRS and CDR2 YFSETQ. This CDR3 spans 14 amino acids. V trimming: 1 base; J trimming: 6 bases; junction bases outside the gene matches: 2. The CDR3 loop is CASSLQGAAGELFF. The CDR3, as DNA: TGCGCCAGCAGCTTGCAGGGGGCTGCCGGGGAGCTGTTTTTT.

This clone was seen more than once but under ten times. This chain links TRBV20-1 with TRBJ2-7, with D perhaps TRBD1 (5 bases). The CDR3 is made up of 11 amino acids. Trimming stripped 2 bases from V and 4 bases from J, with 6 bases between. The germline CDR1 and CDR2 sequences are DFQATT and SNEGSKA (reference sequence). CDR3 in DNA: TGCAGTGCTAGACAGGGTTACGAGCAGTACTTC. It encodes CSARQGYEQYF.

V is TRBV11-2 and J is TRBJ2-2; 8 bases agree with TRBD1. Trimming took 2 bases from V and 5 from J; bases not matched to a gene: 4. Germline lookup yields CDR1 SGHAT and CDR2 FQNNGV. This CDR3 is 15 amino acids long. This CDR3 reads CASSLQGARTGELFF. The CDR3 region has the DNA TGTGCCAGCAGCTTACAGGGGGCCCGGACCGGGGAGCTGTTTTTT.

The chain uses TRBV6-6 and TRBJ1-6, with TRBD1 matching 7 bases. Germline V CDR1 and CDR2: MNHNY, SVGAGI (reference sequence). This CDR3 spans 15 amino acids. The V segment lost 4 bases and the J segment 4 bases; nucleotides outside the gene matches: 4. CDR3 sequence reads: CASSSDRAYNSPLHF. The CDR3 nucleotides read TGTGCCAGCAGTTCCGACAGGGCTTATAATTCACCCCTCCACTTT.

The DNA of the CDR3 is TGTGCCACCAGTGATGCCTCGGAGGGTGATACGCAGTATTTT. Protein sequence: CATSDASEGDTQYF. The chain couples TRBV24-1 to TRBJ2-3, with D possibly being TRBD2 (6 bases). Trimming removed 3 bases at V and 6 bases at J, with 12 bases between. This CDR3 region has 14 residues. The V gene's germline CDR1 is KGHDR and CDR2 SFDVKD.

This rearrangement joins TRBV19 to TRBJ1-5; 9 bases agree with TRBD1. This CDR3 spans 15 amino acids. The junction had 1 base not matched to a gene; V was cut back by 3 bases and J by 1 base. Germline loops: CDR1 LNHDA, CDR2 SQIVND (reference sequence). The CDR3 reads CASSMGQGSNQPQHF. The CDR3 coding sequence is TGTGCCAGTAGTATGGGACAGGGAAGCAATCAGCCCCAGCATTTT. Full variable domain (missing parts from reference TRBV19 and TRBJ1-5): DGGITQSPKYLFRKEGQNVTLSCEQNLNHDAMYWYRQDPGQGLRLIYYSQIVNDFQKGDIAEGYSVSREKKESFPLTVTSAQKNPTAFYLCASSMGQGSNQPQHFGDGTRLSIL.

This chain joins TRBV6-5 and TRBJ1-1; D not certain. Germline CDR1 reads MNHEY; CDR2 reads SVGAGI. This CDR3 is built from 13 residues. V lost 0 bases and J lost 4, with 6 bases in between. The CDR3 is CASSYSGVTEAFF. The CDR3 nucleotides are TGTGCCAGCAGTTACTCGGGCGTCACTGAAGCTTTCTTT.

The chain has TRBV5-4 and TRBJ2-1; maybe TRBD1 (6 bases). The germline V gene encodes CDR1 SGHNT and CDR2 YYREEE (reference sequence). The CDR3 is made up of 15 amino acids. V gave up 5 bases and J gave up 0 bases, with 12 bases separating them. For the CDR3, the DNA is TGTGCCAGCAGTCAAGGGGGAGTCTCCTACAATGAGCAGTTCTTC. Its translation: CASSQGGVSYNEQFF. The variable domain in full, completed from reference TRBV5-4 and TRBJ2-1, reads ETGVTQSPTHLIKTRGQQVTLRCSSQSGHNTVSWYQQALGQGPQFIFQYYREEENGRGNFPPRFSGLQFPNYSSELNVNALELDDSALYLCASSQGGVSYNEQFFGPGTRLTVL.

The V and J genes are TRBV7-9 and TRBJ1-2; 7 bases match TRBD1. The CDR3 extends over 14 amino acids. V lost 5 bases, J lost 4 bases, and 7 bases stayed unmatched. CDR1 is SEHNR and CDR2 is FQNEAQ in the germline V gene (reference sequence). Written as DNA, the CDR3 is TGTGCCAGCAGCCGTGGGACAGCCTCCTATGGCTACACCTTC. Protein product: CASSRGTASYGYTF.

The V and J genes are TRBV10-3 and TRBJ2-1, with a possible D match to TRBD1 (6 bases). The germline gives CDR1 ENHRY, CDR2 SYGVKD. The CDR3 contains 14 residues. Trimming took off 6 bases at V and 4 bases at J, with 13 bases between the two ends. CDR3 residues: CAISQGGQYNEQFF. As DNA, the CDR3 is TGTGCCATCAGCCAAGGGGGTCAGTACAATGAGCAGTTCTTC.

The chain combines TRBV2 with TRBJ2-5; 9 bases agree with TRBD1. V lost 7 bases to trimming and J lost 7 bases; unmatched junction nucleotides: 13. The CDR3 has 15 amino acids. Germline values: CDR1 SNHLY, CDR2 FYNNEI. This CDR3 reads CASNLLGTGRGTQYF. The CDR3 DNA sequence: TGTGCCAGCAACCTTCTCGGGACAGGGAGAGGGACCCAGTACTTC.

This chain connects TRBV5-4 to TRBJ2-5, with 7 bases lining up with TRBD1. Germline-derived CDR1 and CDR2 are SGHNT and YYREEE (reference sequence). The CDR3 loop spans 16 amino acids. V was clipped by 7 bases and J by 2 bases; unmatched bases: 14. CDR3 nucleotides: TGTGCCAGCGGGCCCAGGGACAGAGGGGAACAAGAGACCCAGTACTTC. Translated: CASGPRDRGEQETQYF.

V gene TRBV29-1 combines with J gene TRBJ1-1; D is possibly TRBD1 (6 bases). Germline CDR1 and CDR2: SQVTM and ANQGSEA. V lost 6 bases and J lost 2, with 13 bases in between. The CDR3 length is 13 residues. The CDR3 DNA follows: TGCAGCGTCACCGGGACAAAAAACACTGAAGCTTTCTTT. Encoded protein: CSVTGTKNTEAFF.

The chain is built from TRBV19 and TRBJ2-4, with D perhaps matching TRBD2 (7 bases). The CDR3 has 16 amino acids. The V end was cut by 2 bases, the J end by 6 bases, with 17 bases between. CDR1 and CDR2 from the germline V gene are LNHDA and SQIVND (reference sequence). This CDR3 is CASSIIGGAGTNIQYF. The CDR3 bases are TGTGCCAGTAGTATAATTGGGGGGGCAGGGACAAACATTCAGTACTTC.

The chain links TRBV28 to TRBJ1-5; 8 bases agree with TRBD1. Germline-derived CDR1 and CDR2 are MDHEN and SYDVKM. There are 14 residues in the CDR3. Trimming removed 4 bases from V and 6 bases from J; junction bases left unmatched: 5. CDR3 loop: CASSYPGGPQPQHF. For the CDR3, the DNA is TGTGCCAGCAGTTACCCAGGGGGCCCTCAGCCCCAGCATTTT.

The chain carries TRBV3-1 (or the pseudogene TRBV3-2) and TRBJ2-1, with D perhaps TRBD2 (6 bases). This CDR3 has 16 amino acids. The V and J ends lost 0 bases and 3 bases respectively, with 12 bases between them. Germline V gene lookup returns CDR1 LGHDT and CDR2 YNNKEL (reference sequence). The CDR3 is CASSQDLSGRYNEQFF. DNA of the CDR3: TGTGCCAGCAGCCAAGATCTTAGCGGCCGCTACAATGAGCAGTTCTTC.

This chain connects TRBV19 to TRBJ2-3; D might be TRBD1 (7 bases). Germline lookup yields CDR1 LNHDA and CDR2 SQIVND (reference sequence). This CDR3 is 16 amino acids long. V lost 5 bases to trimming and J lost 2 bases, with 17 bases between them. CDR3 region: CASSSSTGRNTDTQYF. Here the CDR3 DNA reads TGTGCCAGTAGTTCCTCGACAGGGAGGAACACAGATACGCAGTATTTT. Full variable domain (rest looked up from reference TRBV19 and TRBJ2-3): DGGITQSPKYLFRKEGQNVTLSCEQNLNHDAMYWYRQDPGQGLRLIYYSQIVNDFQKGDIAEGYSVSREKKESFPLTVTSAQKNPTAFYLCASSSSTGRNTDTQYFGPGTRLTVL.

The V gene is TRBV7-9, the J gene TRBJ2-1; 7 bases fit TRBD2. V dropped 6 bases and J dropped 7; count of bases not matched to a gene: 3. Looked up from germline, CDR1 is SEHNR and CDR2 is FQNEAQ (reference sequence). This CDR3 has 12 amino acids. The CDR3 protein is CASSLAANEQFF. The CDR3 nucleotides read TGTGCCAGCAGTCTAGCGGCAAATGAGCAGTTCTTC.

The rearrangement joins TRBV2 to TRBJ1-1; the match to TRBD1 covers 8 bases. The junction had 11 bases not matched to a gene; V was cut back by 7 bases and J by 4 bases. Germline values: CDR1 SNHLY, CDR2 FYNNEI. The CDR3 runs 15 residues. Written as DNA, the CDR3 is TGTGCCAGCACGGAAAGGAGTACAGGGGGCACTGAAGCTTTCTTT. Encoded protein: CASTERSTGGTEAFF.

The chain uses TRBV19 and TRBJ1-4; TRBD1 agrees at 8 bases. Trimming cost V 4 bases and J 2 bases; bases outside gene matches: 12. Germline loops: CDR1 LNHDA, CDR2 SQIVND (reference sequence). The CDR3 totals 18 residues. CDR3 protein: CASSKGQGRSYTNEKLFF. Written as DNA, the CDR3 is TGTGCCAGTAGTAAAGGACAGGGAAGAAGTTACACTAATGAAAAACTGTTTTTT.

This chain links TRBV2 with TRBJ2-7; 7 bases match TRBD1. Germline values: CDR1 SNHLY, CDR2 FYNNEI. This CDR3 is 15 amino acids long. J gave up 0 bases and V 6 bases, and 8 bases lay outside the gene matches. The CDR3 here is CASSPTGDNSYEQYV. The CDR3, as DNA: TGTGCCAGCAGCCCTACAGGGGACAACTCCTACGAGCAGTACGTC.